A selection of T cell receptor beta chains follows, all from one sample in a study of T cells in Graves' hyperthyroidism and ophthalmopathy. TCRdb analysed the multiplex PCR reads with MiXCR anew, one entry per CDR3 protein. The sample includes about 360,000 distinct CDR3 sequences, approximately 25% seen only once; the top ten take around 70%. The sequencing input was blood. The receptor set was obtained from a man between 45 and 60 years old with Graves' hyperthyroidism. Each CDR3 is given with its conserved first and last residue. A D gene is named only where the DNA matches it firmly. Some rows have no size entry. The others give once, few or many, or a class for an expanded clone.

clone_size: many; d_call: -; v_call: TRBV6-8; j_call: TRBJ1-1; cdr3_nt: TGTGCCAGCAGTTACATCGGAGTGACGGCGAACACTGAAGCTTTCTTT; cdr3_aa: CASSYIGVTANTEAFF
clone_size: few; d_call: TRBD2; v_call: TRBV3-1; j_call: TRBJ2-7; cdr3_nt: TGTGCCAGCAGCCTCCGGACTAGCCGGAGCTCCTACGAGCAGTACTTC; cdr3_aa: CASSLRTSRSSYEQYF
clone_size: -; d_call: -; v_call: TRBV2; j_call: TRBJ1-3; cdr3_nt: TGTGCCAGCAGTGAAGCGGAGTATCACTCTGGAAACACCATATATTTT; cdr3_aa: CASSEAEYHSGNTIYF
clone_size: few; d_call: TRBD1; v_call: TRBV24-1; j_call: TRBJ2-3; cdr3_nt: TGTGCCACCAGTGCCCGACCGGGACAGGGCACGGGAGATACGCAGTATTTT; cdr3_aa: CATSARPGQGTGDTQYF
clone_size: -; d_call: -; v_call: TRBV11-3; j_call: TRBJ2-5; cdr3_nt: TGTGCCAGCAGCTTTTTCCGGGCTTCAGAGACCCAGTACTTC; cdr3_aa: CASSFFRASETQYF
clone_size: -; d_call: TRBD1; v_call: TRBV28; j_call: TRBJ2-5; cdr3_nt: TGTGCCAGCAGTCCGGACAGGGAACAAGAGACCCAGTACTTC; cdr3_aa: CASSPDREQETQYF
clone_size: few; d_call: -; v_call: TRBV6-2/TRBV6-3; j_call: TRBJ2-1; cdr3_nt: TGTGCCAGCAGCCCAGGGACCCAGGGCAATGAGCAGTTCTTC; cdr3_aa: CASSPGTQGNEQFF
clone_size: few; d_call: TRBD1; v_call: TRBV2; j_call: TRBJ1-5; cdr3_nt: TGTGCCAGCAGACCGGGACAGTATAGCAATCAGCCCCAGCATTTT; cdr3_aa: CASRPGQYSNQPQHF
clone_size: -; d_call: -; v_call: TRBV4-1; j_call: TRBJ1-5; cdr3_nt: TGCGCCAGCAGCCAGCAGGTCAGGGGTAGCGATCAGCCCCAGCATTTT; cdr3_aa: CASSQQVRGSDQPQHF
clone_size: -; d_call: -; v_call: TRBV6-2/TRBV6-3; j_call: TRBJ2-5; cdr3_nt: TGTGCCAGCAGTCCACAGGGATGGGAGACCCAGTACTTC; cdr3_aa: CASSPQGWETQYF
clone_size: many; d_call: TRBD2; v_call: TRBV7-9; j_call: TRBJ2-3; cdr3_nt: TGTGCCAGCAGCCCACAAGCGGGAGGGAGGGCAGATACGCAGTATTTT; cdr3_aa: CASSPQAGGRADTQYF
clone_size: -; d_call: -; v_call: TRBV24-1; j_call: TRBJ2-1; cdr3_nt: TGTGCCACCAGTAGTATCGAGGGGTGGAATGAGCAGTTCTTC; cdr3_aa: CATSSIEGWNEQFF
clone_size: many; d_call: TRBD1; v_call: TRBV6-2/TRBV6-3; j_call: TRBJ2-7; cdr3_nt: TGTGCCAGCAGTTTACTCGGACAGGGGTACGAGCAGTACTTC; cdr3_aa: CASSLLGQGYEQYF
clone_size: -; d_call: TRBD1; v_call: TRBV30; j_call: TRBJ2-7; cdr3_nt: TGTGCCTGGAGTGTACAGGGGGGTAAGCAGTACTTC; cdr3_aa: CAWSVQGGKQYF
clone_size: many; d_call: -; v_call: TRBV7-9; j_call: TRBJ2-3; cdr3_nt: TGTGCCAGCAGCCCCTTGGGCGGTGATACGCAGTATTTT; cdr3_aa: CASSPLGGDTQYF
clone_size: -; d_call: -; v_call: TRBV27; j_call: TRBJ2-7; cdr3_nt: TGTGCCAGCAGCCCCGGGACCCTGAGAATAAAGGACGAGCAGTACTTC; cdr3_aa: CASSPGTLRIKDEQYF
clone_size: once; d_call: -; v_call: TRBV5-6; j_call: TRBJ2-7; cdr3_nt: TGTGCCAGCAGCTTGGACAGCCCCAACGAGCAGTACTTC; cdr3_aa: CASSLDSPNEQYF
clone_size: -; d_call: TRBD2; v_call: TRBV20-1; j_call: TRBJ2-3; cdr3_nt: TGCAGTGCTAGTAGCCCGACTAGCGGGAGAACAGATACGCAGTATTTT; cdr3_aa: CSASSPTSGRTDTQYF
clone_size: -; d_call: TRBD1; v_call: TRBV28; j_call: TRBJ1-4; cdr3_nt: TGTGCCAGCCGACGACAGGGCGGGGCTGAAAAACTGTTTTTT; cdr3_aa: CASRRQGGAEKLFF
clone_size: many; d_call: TRBD2; v_call: TRBV2; j_call: TRBJ2-1; cdr3_nt: TGTGCCAGCACCCAAGGGACTACGGATGAGCAGTTCTTC; cdr3_aa: CASTQGTTDEQFF
clone_size: -; d_call: -; v_call: TRBV7-2; j_call: TRBJ2-7; cdr3_nt: TGTGCCAGCAGTACCCGGGACATCATTCCCTACGAGCAGTACTTC; cdr3_aa: CASSTRDIIPYEQYF
clone_size: many; d_call: TRBD2; v_call: TRBV11-3; j_call: TRBJ2-1; cdr3_nt: TGTGCCAGCAGCCCTAGACTAGCGGGAGGTGAGCAGTTCTTC; cdr3_aa: CASSPRLAGGEQFF
clone_size: -; d_call: -; v_call: TRBV2; j_call: TRBJ2-4; cdr3_nt: TGTGCCAGCAGCGTGACAGGCCCTCAGTACTTC; cdr3_aa: CASSVTGPQYF
clone_size: few; d_call: -; v_call: TRBV28; j_call: TRBJ1-2; cdr3_nt: TGTGCCATCTTTTATAACTATGGCTACACCTTC; cdr3_aa: CAIFYNYGYTF
clone_size: few; d_call: -; v_call: TRBV20-1; j_call: TRBJ2-6; cdr3_nt: TGCAGTGCTAGCCCCCCTGGCTCTGGGGCCAACGTCCTGACTTTC; cdr3_aa: CSASPPGSGANVLTF
clone_size: few; d_call: -; v_call: TRBV20-1; j_call: TRBJ1-2; cdr3_nt: TGCAGTGCTAGAGATACGAGCCCAGGAATCCGTGCATATGGCTACACCTTC; cdr3_aa: CSARDTSPGIRAYGYTF
clone_size: -; d_call: -; v_call: TRBV7-3; j_call: TRBJ2-1; cdr3_nt: TGTGCCAGCAGCTTACGGGACACTAAGAACTACAATGAGCAGTTCTTC; cdr3_aa: CASSLRDTKNYNEQFF
clone_size: -; d_call: -; v_call: TRBV7-8; j_call: TRBJ2-1; cdr3_nt: TGTGCCAGCAGCCCTAGAGCCCCCCGCTCCTACAATGAGCAGTTCTTC; cdr3_aa: CASSPRAPRSYNEQFF
clone_size: few; d_call: -; v_call: TRBV20-1; j_call: TRBJ1-2; cdr3_nt: TGCAGTGCCCACCTCGGGGTAGGGGACTATGGCTACACCTTC; cdr3_aa: CSAHLGVGDYGYTF
clone_size: -; d_call: -; v_call: TRBV20-1; j_call: TRBJ1-4; cdr3_nt: TGCAGTGCTAGACCTGCAGGGCTGGACGAAAAACTGTTTTTT; cdr3_aa: CSARPAGLDEKLFF
clone_size: few; d_call: TRBD1; v_call: TRBV2; j_call: TRBJ2-1; cdr3_nt: TGTGCCAGCAGTGAAGGTAGACAGGGCGATGAGCAGTTCTTC; cdr3_aa: CASSEGRQGDEQFF
clone_size: -; d_call: -; v_call: TRBV27; j_call: TRBJ2-1; cdr3_nt: TGTGCCAGCAGTGAGGGGACCTACAATGAGCAGTTCTTC; cdr3_aa: CASSEGTYNEQFF
clone_size: many; d_call: TRBD1; v_call: TRBV24-1; j_call: TRBJ2-3; cdr3_nt: TGTGCCACCAGTAGGGTGGACAGGGACACAGATACGCAGTATTTT; cdr3_aa: CATSRVDRDTDTQYF
clone_size: -; d_call: TRBD1; v_call: TRBV12-5; j_call: TRBJ2-1; cdr3_nt: TGTGCTAGTGGTTTGGGACAGGGTAGCAATGAGCAGTTCTTC; cdr3_aa: CASGLGQGSNEQFF
clone_size: -; d_call: TRBD2; v_call: TRBV6-1; j_call: TRBJ2-3; cdr3_nt: TGTGCCAGCACTGGGACTAGCGGGAGCACAGATACGCAGTATTTT; cdr3_aa: CASTGTSGSTDTQYF
clone_size: few; d_call: -; v_call: TRBV6-1; j_call: TRBJ2-2; cdr3_nt: TGTGCCAGCAGTGTCGATTTCACCGGGGAGCTGTTTTTT; cdr3_aa: CASSVDFTGELFF
clone_size: few; d_call: TRBD1; v_call: TRBV29-1; j_call: TRBJ1-1; cdr3_nt: TGCAGCGTTATACAGGGGCTGAACACTGAAGCTTTCTTT; cdr3_aa: CSVIQGLNTEAFF
clone_size: -; d_call: -; v_call: TRBV5-1; j_call: TRBJ2-7; cdr3_nt: TGCGCCAGCAGCTTGGGGGCGGGGAGATCCTACGAGCAGTACTTC; cdr3_aa: CASSLGAGRSYEQYF
clone_size: many; d_call: TRBD2; v_call: TRBV12-3/TRBV12-4; j_call: TRBJ2-7; cdr3_nt: TGTGCCAGCAGTTTGCGGGTAGCGGGAGGGGCATACGAGCAGTACTTC; cdr3_aa: CASSLRVAGGAYEQYF
clone_size: -; d_call: TRBD2; v_call: TRBV18; j_call: TRBJ2-1; cdr3_nt: TGTGCCAGCTCCAAATTAGCGGGAGAAGGGTACAATGAGCAGTTCTTC; cdr3_aa: CASSKLAGEGYNEQFF
clone_size: few; d_call: -; v_call: TRBV20-1; j_call: TRBJ2-1; cdr3_nt: TGCAGTGCTAGAGCCACGCGGAATGAGCAGTTCTTC; cdr3_aa: CSARATRNEQFF
clone_size: many; d_call: -; v_call: TRBV11-2; j_call: TRBJ2-7; cdr3_nt: TGTGCCAGCAGCTTAGATCTGGGCCAGACCTACGAGCAGTACTTC; cdr3_aa: CASSLDLGQTYEQYF
clone_size: -; d_call: -; v_call: TRBV7-9; j_call: TRBJ1-1; cdr3_nt: TGTGCCAGCACACTGAGGGGGGCTGAAGCTTTCTTT; cdr3_aa: CASTLRGAEAFF
clone_size: -; d_call: -; v_call: TRBV11-2; j_call: TRBJ2-2; cdr3_nt: TGTGCCAGCAGCTCTTCATCGTCGAACACCGGGGAGCTGTTTTTT; cdr3_aa: CASSSSSSNTGELFF